The rows below give T cell receptor beta chains drawn from one sample of a study of beta chain features in type 1 diabetes. TCRdb's copy holds only in-frame clones and misses some; the assay was immunoSEQ multiplex PCR. This table holds around 240,000 clones, over 7.5% found once. The sequencing input was naive CD4+ T cells from blood. Source of these receptors: a woman aged 18-29 years in good health. Both conserved end residues are trimmed from each CDR3. Each record gives: CDR3 protein, J gene, V gene.

CDR3aa: ASTVGRPSNYGYT; j_gene: TRBJ1-2; v_gene: TRBV9
CDR3aa: ASSQEGGRSLSEQY; j_gene: TRBJ2-7; v_gene: TRBV4-1
CDR3aa: ASSLIAGARGNEQF; j_gene: TRBJ2-1; v_gene: TRBV5-1
CDR3aa: ASSPASTDTQY; j_gene: TRBJ2-3; v_gene: TRBV5-1
CDR3aa: ASSARDRGVRGYT; j_gene: TRBJ1-2; v_gene: TRBV6-1
CDR3aa: ASSPGGTANYGYT; j_gene: TRBJ1-2; v_gene: TRBV5-4
CDR3aa: ASTTGLAGWDTGELF; j_gene: TRBJ2-2; v_gene: TRBV19
CDR3aa: ASSRSGNYEQY; j_gene: TRBJ2-7; v_gene: TRBV19
CDR3aa: ASRDQGNTEAF; j_gene: TRBJ1-1; v_gene: TRBV5-1
CDR3aa: ASSPGTSGNYEQY; j_gene: TRBJ2-7; v_gene: TRBV5-1
CDR3aa: ASSVRLGDTIY; j_gene: TRBJ1-3; v_gene: TRBV9
CDR3aa: ASSRVGKGDTQY; j_gene: TRBJ2-3; v_gene: TRBV7-8
CDR3aa: ASSTREGLYNEQF; j_gene: TRBJ2-1; v_gene: TRBV19
CDR3aa: ASSLVAGTSSFTDTQY; j_gene: TRBJ2-3; v_gene: TRBV7-8
CDR3aa: AWSVLPRGSSYNEQF; j_gene: TRBJ2-1; v_gene: TRBV30
CDR3aa: ASRAAGPLSYNEQF; j_gene: TRBJ2-1; v_gene: TRBV27
CDR3aa: ASTGTGYLYT; j_gene: TRBJ1-2; v_gene: TRBV19
CDR3aa: ASSLPGMASEQF; j_gene: TRBJ2-1; v_gene: TRBV5-4
CDR3aa: ASSPGYGTGTPSEQY; j_gene: TRBJ2-7; v_gene: TRBV18
CDR3aa: ASSSQGDSYGYT; j_gene: TRBJ1-2; v_gene: TRBV5-1
CDR3aa: ASSERRNSGNTIY; j_gene: TRBJ1-3; v_gene: TRBV6-1
CDR3aa: ASSVGQGAYGYT; j_gene: TRBJ1-2; v_gene: TRBV9
CDR3aa: ASSITAEQF; j_gene: TRBJ2-1; v_gene: TRBV19
CDR3aa: ASIQGRLADNEQF; j_gene: TRBJ2-1; v_gene: TRBV7-2
CDR3aa: ASSPGLGGEKSTEAF; j_gene: TRBJ1-1; v_gene: TRBV5-6
CDR3aa: ASSLMTSGELF; j_gene: TRBJ2-2; v_gene: TRBV7-9